This record concerns one T cell receptor (beta chain) sequence. Terminally differentiated effector memory CD45RA+ cells were left out of the naive CD8 fraction, which was CD45RO-negative and positively selected for CCR7. These data are taken from a study of shared clonotypes between healthy human individuals. Trimming took 0 bases from V and 5 from J; bases not matched to a gene: 8. The CDR3 runs to 16 residues. Germline V gene sequence: CDR1 ENHRY, CDR2 SYGVKD. Using immunoSEQ multiplex PCR, the repertoire was profiled, and TCRdb retains in-frame clones only, with some absent. This repertoire shows roughly 2,000,000 clones, over 85% found once; its top ten account for 0.9% to 1.5%.

The rearrangement uses TRBV10-3 and TRBJ2-5, with 8 nucleotides matching TRBD1. The material sequenced was naive CD8+ T cells sorted from blood. The receptor was isolated from a man between 18 and 29 years old in good health. CDR3 sequence (DNA): TGTGCCATCAGTGAGTCGGCAGGGGGCTTAGGGGAGACCCAGTACTTC. Its protein is CAISESAGGLGETQYF.